The 32 T cell receptor beta chains below were found in one sample sequenced in a study of shared T cell receptors in the human thymus. Here immunoSEQ multiplex PCR was the method, and the copy in TCRdb shows in-frame clones only, minus some. Found here are some 640,000 clones, approximately 89% of them singletons; the top ten hold 0.0094%. These data also formed part of another study, on human thymus T cells.

Specimen: thymocytes. The receptors were sampled from a boy in the first two years of life with a congenital heart defect.

This clone was detected only once. The chain links TRBV29-1 to TRBJ2-7; D perhaps matches TRBD1 (6 bases). V was trimmed by 2 bases and J by 2 bases, leaving 13 bases between them. Germline-derived CDR1 and CDR2 are SQVTM and ANQGSEA. The CDR3 consists of 14 residues. For the CDR3, the DNA is TGCAGCGTTGAACACACAGGGTTTCCCTACGAGCAGTACTTC. Protein product: CSVEHTGFPYEQYF.

The chain links TRBV18 to TRBJ2-1; D possibly corresponds to TRBD1 (6 bases). CDR3 size: 14 residues. Germline V gene lookup returns CDR1 KGHSH and CDR2 LQKENI. V dropped 0 bases and J dropped 8 bases, with 11 bases sitting between them. Here the CDR3 reads CASSPPLGAHEQFF. CDR3 coding DNA: TGTGCCAGCTCACCACCTTTGGGGGCGCATGAGCAGTTCTTC.

This chain joins TRBV28 and TRBJ2-3; D is unclear. This CDR3 has 14 amino acids. V lost 7 bases and J 0 bases, leaving 11 bases between the germline ends. Germline V CDR1 and CDR2: MDHEN, SYDVKM. The CDR3 coding sequence is TGTGCCAGCACCACGCGGAAAAGCACAGATACGCAGTATTTT. This translates into CASTTRKSTDTQYF. The whole variable domain, filled in from reference TRBV28 and TRBJ2-3, reads DVKVTQSSRYLVKRTGEKVFLECVQDMDHENMFWYRQDPGLGLRLIYFSYDVKMKEKGDIPEGYSVSREKKERFSLILESASTNQTSMYLCASTTRKSTDTQYFGPGTRLTVL.

The chain combines TRBV7-2 with TRBJ1-6, with unresolved D. V shed 2 bases and J shed 7 bases, with 12 bases lying between them. The CDR3 runs 15 residues. Germline CDR1 reads SGHTA; CDR2 reads FQGNSA. In DNA form, the CDR3 reads TGTGCCAGCAGCTTATCGGGTTTGGAAAATTCACCCCTCCACTTT. Translation gives CASSLSGLENSPLHF.

This clone occurred once. The chain uses TRBV30 and TRBJ1-2, with unresolved D. V was trimmed by 5 bases and J by 6 bases, leaving 10 bases between them. The CDR3 length is 11 residues. Germline V gene lookup returns CDR1 GTSNPN and CDR2 SVGIG (reference sequence). This chain's CDR3 is CAWGARDGYTF. In nucleotides, the CDR3 is TGTGCCTGGGGCGCACGGGATGGCTACACCTTC.

The chain uses TRBV28 and TRBJ2-7, with D perhaps matching TRBD2 (6 bases). Trimming left V 5 bases short and J 4 bases short, with 21 bases between. The CDR3 sequence is 16 residues long. Germline V gene sequence: CDR1 MDHEN, CDR2 SYDVKM. The CDR3 spells CASSPMGKRGIYEQYF. CDR3 in DNA: TGTGCCAGCAGTCCGATGGGAAAACGCGGGATTTACGAGCAGTACTTC.

The chain carries TRBV28 and TRBJ2-7; 7 positions match TRBD1. The CDR3 contains 15 residues. Trimming removed 5 bases from V and 2 bases from J; junction bases left unmatched: 9. Germline CDR1 reads MDHEN; CDR2 reads SYDVKM. CDR3 amino acids: CASSHPGQTTYEQYF. The CDR3 DNA is TGTGCCAGCAGTCACCCGGGACAGACTACCTACGAGCAGTACTTC.

The J gene is TRBJ1-2, the V gene TRBV6-5, with D perhaps TRBD1 (5 bases). In germline, CDR1 is MNHEY, CDR2 SVGAGI. The CDR3 spans 13 residues. With 4 bases removed from V and 7 bases from J, the gap between germline ends came to 13 bases. The CDR3 reads CASSSDQGSGYTF. The CDR3 DNA is TGTGCCAGCAGTTCAGATCAGGGTTCTGGCTACACCTTC.

V is TRBV6-5 and J is TRBJ2-7, with 9 bases fitting TRBD2. The V segment lost 0 bases and the J segment 4 bases; nucleotides outside the gene matches: 7. Germline-derived CDR1 and CDR2 are MNHEY and SVGAGI. This CDR3 has 16 residues. The CDR3 here is CASSYSPSGAIYEQYF. The DNA of the CDR3 is TGTGCCAGCAGTTACTCGCCTAGCGGGGCGATTTACGAGCAGTACTTC.

V usage is TRBV27 and J usage is TRBJ2-2; unclear D gene. This CDR3 comprises 14 residues. The germline CDR1 and CDR2 sequences are MNHEY and SMNVEV (reference sequence). Trimming left V 6 bases short and J 7 bases short, with 15 bases between. As DNA, the CDR3 is TGTGCCAGCAGAAAAGAGGTTGCCGGCGGGGAGCTGTTTTTT. As protein: CASRKEVAGGELFF.

V is TRBV5-8 and J is TRBJ2-3; 10 bases match TRBD2. V gave up 7 bases and J gave up 7 bases; unmatched junction bases: 12. Germline V CDR1 and CDR2: SGHTS, YDEGEE. The CDR3 sequence is 15 residues long. CDR3 protein: CASQWRAGGPNTQYF. CDR3 bases: TGTGCCAGCCAGTGGCGAGCGGGAGGGCCAAATACGCAGTATTTT.

The gene calls are TRBV10-1 and TRBJ1-1, with D possibly TRBD1 on 6 matching bases. Between the trimmed V and J ends, which lost 8 bases and 5 bases, there was a span of 15 bases. This CDR3 contains 13 residues. From germline, CDR1 is WNHNN and CDR2 SYGVQD (reference sequence). The CDR3 DNA is TGCGCCAGCCTCAGGGGACGGAGGACTGAAGCTTTCTTT. The encoded protein is CASLRGRRTEAFF.

This clone was seen only once. The chain has TRBV7-9 and TRBJ2-7; 9 bases align to TRBD1. After removal of 5 bases from V and 3 bases from J, the junction contained 8 bases not matched to a gene. The CDR3 runs 15 residues. Germline V lookup: CDR1 SEHNR, CDR2 FQNEAQ (reference sequence). CDR3: CASSPPGTGSYEQYF. CDR3 DNA: TGTGCCAGCAGCCCTCCCGGGACAGGGAGCTACGAGCAGTACTTC. Based on the CDR3 plus reference TRBV7-9 and TRBJ2-7, the full variable domain is DTGVSQNPRHKITKRGQNVTFRCDPISEHNRLYWYRQTLGQGPEFLTYFQNEAQLEKSRLLSDRFSAERPKGSFSTLEIQRTEQGDSAMYLCASSPPGTGSYEQYFGPGTRLTVT.

V and J are TRBV28 and TRBJ2-2, with D possibly being TRBD2 (6 bases). Germline V gene lookup returns CDR1 MDHEN and CDR2 SYDVKM. V was clipped by 6 bases and J by 6 bases, with 11 bases between them. The CDR3 spans 13 residues. The CDR3 coding sequence is TGTGCCAGCAGCCCACGGGGGTCCGGGGAGCTGTTTTTT. It translates to CASSPRGSGELFF.

The rearrangement uses TRBV19 and TRBJ2-2, with 7 bases lining up with TRBD1. J lost 3 bases, V lost 4 bases, and 2 bases had no gene match. The CDR3 has 14 residues. The germline V gene encodes CDR1 LNHDA and CDR2 SQIVND (reference sequence). For the CDR3, the DNA is TGTGCCAGTAGTAGACAGGGATACACCGGGGAGCTGTTTTTT. This encodes CASSRQGYTGELFF.

The chain couples TRBV7-8 to TRBJ2-3; perhaps TRBD2 as D (5 bases). Germline V gene sequence: CDR1 SGHVS, CDR2 FQNEAQ. V shed 4 bases and J shed 0 bases, with 17 bases lying between them. The CDR3 totals 17 residues. CDR3 in amino acids: CASSYYRTPTSTDTQYF. CDR3 bases: TGTGCCAGCAGCTATTATAGGACTCCGACTAGCACAGATACGCAGTATTTT.

The chain has TRBV28 and TRBJ2-7, with a weak D call TRBD1 (6 bases). CDR1 is MDHEN and CDR2 is SYDVKM in the germline V gene. There are 16 residues in the CDR3. V was pared by 6 bases and J by 4 bases, with 22 bases between. CDR3 in DNA: TGTGCCAGCAGCAGGGGCCCAGGCCCGAGCCGGTACGAGCAGTACTTC. It specifies CASSRGPGPSRYEQYF.

The V call is TRBV6-1, the J call TRBJ2-2; no reliable D call. Trimming cost V 2 bases and J 5 bases, with 12 bases left between them. CDR3 length: 15 residues. Germline-derived CDR1 and CDR2 are MNHNS and SASEGT. CDR3 sequence: CASSELLRRTGELFF. The CDR3 coding sequence is TGTGCCAGCAGTGAATTGCTGAGGAGAACCGGGGAGCTGTTTTTT.

Written as DNA, the CDR3 is TGCGCCAGCAGTCATTACAGGGGCACCCACACTGAAGCTTTCTTT. Amino acids: CASSHYRGTHTEAFF. The chain uses TRBV5-1 and TRBJ1-1, with TRBD1 identical over 7 bases. Germline trimming cut 5 bases from V and 3 bases from J; bases unmatched to any gene: 10. The germline V gene has CDR1 SGHRS and CDR2 YFSETQ. The CDR3 has 15 residues.

The V call is TRBV2, the J call TRBJ1-5, with D tentatively TRBD1 (6 bases). Germline CDR1 and CDR2: SNHLY and FYNNEI. V dropped 2 bases and J dropped 2 bases, with 10 bases sitting between them. The CDR3 length is 15 residues. This CDR3 reads CASSEWNRGNQPQHF. CDR3 nucleotides: TGTGCCAGCAGTGAATGGAACAGGGGCAATCAGCCCCAGCATTTT.

The chain carries TRBV7-2 and TRBJ1-5; 12 bases fit TRBD1. CDR3 size: 18 residues. Germline CDR1 reads SGHTA; CDR2 reads FQGNSA. With 1 base clipped from V and 6 bases from J, the junction kept 10 bases outside the gene matches. For the CDR3, the DNA is TGTGCCAGCAGCTTAGGGGGGACAGGGGGCTGGGTTCGTCAGCCCCAGCATTTT. Its protein is CASSLGGTGGWVRQPQHF.

V gene TRBV7-6 combines with J gene TRBJ2-5, with D unclear. The V end lost 1 base, the J end lost 5 bases, and 11 bases lay between the germline ends. This CDR3 spans 14 amino acids. Germline CDR1 is SGHVS and CDR2 is FNYEAQ. The CDR3 nucleotides are TGTGCCAGCAGCTTAGGTGGTCGGTGGGAGACCCAGTACTTC. This translates into CASSLGGRWETQYF.

The V call is TRBV4-3, the J call TRBJ2-1; 9 nucleotides line up with TRBD2. The CDR3 spans 18 residues. V shed 1 base, J shed 6 bases, and the junction held 13 bases outside the gene matches. Germline CDR1 reads LGHNA; CDR2 reads YSLEER. Written as DNA, the CDR3 is TGCGCCAGCAGCCAAGGTCGGGCTAGCGGGGTATTCTTCAATGAGCAGTTCTTC. This sequence encodes CASSQGRASGVFFNEQFF.

V is TRBV7-8 and J is TRBJ1-5; perhaps TRBD1 as D (5 bases). There are 16 residues in the CDR3. The germline V gene encodes CDR1 SGHVS and CDR2 FQNEAQ. Deletions cut 3 bases from V and 0 bases from J, with 12 bases between. CDR3 protein: CASSLNARDSNQPQHF. The CDR3 coding sequence is TGTGCCAGCAGCTTGAATGCCAGGGATAGCAATCAGCCCCAGCATTTT.

This rearrangement joins TRBV7-9 to TRBJ2-7, with D hard to call. This CDR3 has 16 amino acids. Germline loops: CDR1 SEHNR, CDR2 FQNEAQ (reference sequence). The V and J ends lost 5 bases and 0 bases respectively, with 17 bases between them. CDR3 protein: CASSPPENGPSYEQYF. DNA of the CDR3: TGTGCCAGCAGCCCCCCCGAGAACGGTCCCTCCTACGAGCAGTACTTC.

The chain combines TRBV6-5 with TRBJ1-6, with TRBD1 matching 7 bases. The CDR3 loop spans 16 amino acids. V lost 0 bases, J lost 8 bases, and 7 bases stayed unmatched. Per germline, CDR1 MNHEY and CDR2 SVGAGI. This chain's CDR3 is CASSYSSGGLDSPLHF. In DNA form, the CDR3 reads TGTGCCAGCAGTTACTCGTCAGGGGGTTTGGATTCACCCCTCCACTTT.

Only a few counts were recorded for this clone. The chain joins TRBV30 to TRBJ1-1, with 7 bases lining up with TRBD1. The CDR3 extends over 15 amino acids. CDR1 is GTSNPN, CDR2 SVGIG, per germline (reference sequence). Unmatched junction bases numbered 8, after V lost 0 bases and J lost 4 bases. The CDR3 loop is CAWSVEVRQGTEAFF. DNA of the CDR3: TGTGCCTGGAGTGTAGAAGTACGACAGGGCACTGAAGCTTTCTTT.

The V and J genes are TRBV5-1 and TRBJ2-7, with a tentative D call TRBD1 (6 bases). The germline gives CDR1 SGHRS, CDR2 YFSETQ. This CDR3 spans 12 amino acids. The V end lost 4 bases, the J end lost 4 bases, and 9 bases lay between the germline ends. CDR3 sequence reads: CASSQGQYEQYF. In DNA form, the CDR3 reads TGCGCCAGCAGCCAAGGACAGTACGAGCAGTACTTC.

The V call is TRBV30, the J call TRBJ1-6; D might be TRBD1 (6 bases). The CDR3 contains 16 residues. Trimming shortened V by 0 bases and J by 9 bases, and 18 bases separated the two germline ends. The V gene's germline CDR1 is GTSNPN and CDR2 SVGIG (reference sequence). The CDR3 nucleotides are TGTGCCTGGAGTGTATATCAACAGGGTCCTCTTTCACCCCTCCACTTT. This encodes CAWSVYQQGPLSPLHF.

This chain joins TRBV28 and TRBJ2-7, with 11 positions matching TRBD2. The CDR3 is 16 residues long. The germline gives CDR1 MDHEN, CDR2 SYDVKM. J gave up 4 bases and V 5 bases, and 10 bases lay outside the gene matches. This CDR3 reads CASSPPLAGVPYEQYF. The CDR3 DNA reads as TGTGCCAGCAGTCCTCCACTAGCGGGAGTACCTTACGAGCAGTACTTC.

The chain recombines TRBV7-2 with TRBJ1-2, with 8 bases matching TRBD1. This CDR3 comprises 15 residues. Germline V CDR1 and CDR2: SGHTA, FQGNSA. J lost 3 bases, V lost 5 bases, and 8 bases had no gene match. The DNA for the CDR3 is TGTGCCAGCAGCCACAGGACAGGGTACGACTATGGCTACACCTTC. It yields the protein CASSHRTGYDYGYTF.

This clone was seen only a few times. The rearrangement joins TRBV14 to TRBJ2-7; 10 bases agree with TRBD1. With 4 bases clipped from V and 2 bases from J, the junction kept 2 bases outside the gene matches. In germline, CDR1 is SGHDN, CDR2 FVKESK. There are 14 residues in the CDR3. The CDR3 DNA sequence: TGTGCCAGCAGCCCGGGACAGGGGCCCTACGAGCAGTACTTC. This translates into CASSPGQGPYEQYF.